One and the same sample provided the 31 T cell receptor beta chains below, sequenced in a study of blood T cells in healthy people across ages. PCR was performed a second time for about 7 to 12 cycles using a sample-barcoded 5' primer and a J-beta primer mix. In TCRdb, the 5' RACE reads were re-called with MiXCR into one record per CDR3 protein. The sample yields over 600,000 distinct CDR3 sequences, approximately 40% seen once. Sequencing was carried out using blood. These receptors were taken from a man of 80 years or more in good health.

This clonotype was counted a few times. The V gene is TRBV7-2, the J gene TRBJ1-5; unclear D gene. The CDR3 consists of 13 residues. V lost 5 bases to trimming and J lost 6 bases, with 11 bases between them. Germline V gives CDR1 SGHTA, CDR2 FQGNSA. The CDR3 is CASSPALSQPQHF. In nucleotides, the CDR3 is TGTGCCAGCAGCCCCGCGCTTAGTCAGCCCCAGCATTTT.

In its sample, this clonotype was seen a few times. The chain employs TRBV7-3 and TRBJ2-5; D might be TRBD2 (6 bases). The CDR3 is made up of 15 amino acids. Germline assignment: CDR1 SGHTA and CDR2 FQGTGA. V lost 0 bases and J 7 bases, leaving 15 bases between the germline ends. Here the CDR3 DNA reads TGTGCCAGCAGCTTAACGGGGCGGGCCGGGGGGACCCAGTACTTC. This codes for CASSLTGRAGGTQYF.

This clonotype has more than one count but fewer than ten. The V call is TRBV20-1, the J call TRBJ1-2, with 9 bases that match TRBD1. The J segment lost 0 bases and the V segment lost 3 bases, leaving 5 bases of the junction unmatched. The CDR3 has 15 residues. From germline, CDR1 is DFQATT and CDR2 SNEGSKA (reference sequence). For the CDR3, the DNA is TGCAGTGCTAGTATGAGGACAGGGGCTAACTATGGCTACACCTTC. Its translation: CSASMRTGANYGYTF.

The gene calls are TRBV3-1 and TRBJ2-2; D ambiguous. V was cut by 5 bases and J by 7 bases, with 11 bases left in between. The CDR3 extends over 13 amino acids. CDR1 and CDR2 (germline): LGHDT, YNNKEL (reference sequence). DNA for the CDR3: TGTGCCAGCAGCTCCCAAGTTAGCGGGGAGCTGTTTTTT. This sequence encodes CASSSQVSGELFF.

This clonotype was counted between two and nine times. The chain is built from TRBV2 and TRBJ2-1, with D perhaps TRBD1 (6 bases). Germline CDR1 SNHLY, CDR2 FYNNEI. V shed 6 bases and J shed 8 bases, with 20 bases lying between them. This CDR3 contains 15 residues. The DNA of the CDR3 is TGTGCCAGCAGACGAGCGGCAGGGGTAGGCTATGAGCAGTTCTTC. It is translated as CASRRAAGVGYEQFF.

This clonotype was detected a few times. This rearrangement joins TRBV5-6 to TRBJ2-1; unclear D gene. Trimming took 2 bases from V and 0 from J, leaving 9 bases between them. The CDR3 runs to 15 residues. Germline CDR1 is SGHDT and CDR2 is YYEEEE. This CDR3 reads CASSFVSRSYNEQFF. Written as DNA, the CDR3 is TGTGCCAGCAGCTTCGTGAGCCGCTCCTACAATGAGCAGTTCTTC. The variable domain in full, with the rest retrieved from reference TRBV5-6 and TRBJ2-1, is DAGVTQSPTHLIKTRGQQVTLRCSPKSGHDTVSWYQQALGQGPQFIFQYYEEEERQRGNFPDRFSGHQFPNYSSELNVNALLLGDSALYLCASSFVSRSYNEQFFGPGTRLTVL.

This clonotype was seen repeatedly, ten times or more. This rearrangement joins TRBV20-1 to TRBJ2-5; perhaps TRBD1 as D (5 bases). Trimming took 6 bases from V and 1 from J, leaving 9 bases between them. CDR3 size: 12 residues. Germline V CDR1 and CDR2: DFQATT, SNEGSKA (reference sequence). The CDR3 region has the DNA TGCAGTGCCAGACAGTTCCAAGAGACCCAGTACTTC. Translating gives CSARQFQETQYF.

This clonotype was observed a few times. The chain uses TRBV10-3 and TRBJ1-4; possible D gene TRBD1, 5 bases. The CDR3 length is 15 residues. V was shortened by 10 bases and J by 8 bases, with 23 bases between the two germline ends. Per the germline V gene, CDR1 is ENHRY and CDR2 is SYGVKD. The CDR3 here is CATSGDVGNGEKLFF. The CDR3 nucleotides read TGTGCCACCTCGGGGGACGTTGGGAATGGCGAAAAACTGTTTTTT.

This clonotype has just a few counts. The J gene is TRBJ2-7, the V gene TRBV29-1; weak D call: TRBD1 (5 bases). CDR1 is SQVTM and CDR2 is ANQGSEA in the germline V gene. The length of the CDR3 is 14 residues. Trimming pared 4 bases from V and 2 bases from J, leaving 15 bases between. For the CDR3, the DNA is TGCAGCGTTGTAAGGCAGGGTTCACCCTACGAGCAGTACTTC. Translation: CSVVRQGSPYEQYF.

The chain carries TRBV6-5 and TRBJ1-3; 9 bases align to TRBD1. This CDR3 contains 19 residues. With 2 bases clipped from V and 0 bases from J, the junction kept 11 bases outside the gene matches. CDR1 and CDR2 from the germline V gene are MNHEY and SVGAGI. This chain's CDR3 is CASSYDSWDRESSGNTIYF. The CDR3 DNA reads TGTGCCAGCAGTTACGATAGTTGGGACAGGGAGAGCTCTGGAAACACCATATATTTT.

This chain links TRBV5-1 with TRBJ1-4; D possibly corresponds to TRBD1 (5 bases). Germline values: CDR1 SGHRS, CDR2 YFSETQ. The CDR3 contains 13 residues. V was trimmed by 4 bases and J by 8 bases, leaving 12 bases between them. In nucleotides, the CDR3 is TGCGCCAGCAGCCCGGGACGGGAAGAAAAACTGTTTTTT. This encodes CASSPGREEKLFF.

The sample holds many counts of this clonotype. The chain employs TRBV29-1 and TRBJ2-7; D possibly corresponds to TRBD1 (6 bases). The CDR3 extends over 13 amino acids. The ends were cut back, 4 bases at V and 3 bases at J, with 13 bases in the middle. The germline CDR1 and CDR2 sequences are SQVTM and ANQGSEA. CDR3 nucleotide sequence: TGCAGCGTTGGCCAGGGGCCCGTCTACGAGCAGTACTTC. Amino acids: CSVGQGPVYEQYF.

The J gene is TRBJ1-1, the V gene TRBV29-1; 9 nucleotides align to TRBD1. This CDR3 contains 13 residues. V shed 6 bases, J shed 4 bases, and the junction held 6 bases outside the gene matches. Per germline, CDR1 SQVTM and CDR2 ANQGSEA. The CDR3 nucleotides are TGCAGCGTCGGGACAGGGTTAAGCACTGAAGCTTTCTTT. Translated, it gives CSVGTGLSTEAFF.

CDR3 DNA: TGTGCCAGCAGCCCCGGACAGGATCGGTACAATGAGCAGTACTTC. Translation gives CASSPGQDRYNEQYF. V and J are TRBV11-2 and TRBJ2-1, with TRBD1 matching 7 bases. The J call is uncertain, as TRBJ2-7 better fits the DNA end. The CDR3 is 15 residues long. Germline values: CDR1 SGHAT, CDR2 FQNNGV.

This clonotype was seen at least ten times. This chain joins TRBV5-1 and TRBJ2-3; D might be TRBD2 (5 bases). The germline gives CDR1 SGHRS, CDR2 YFSETQ. Trimming shortened V by 0 bases and J by 4 bases, and 9 bases separated the two germline ends. The CDR3 length is 14 residues. CDR3 region: CASSLDGVADTQYF. The CDR3 DNA reads TGCGCCAGCAGCTTGGACGGGGTAGCAGATACGCAGTATTTT. Full variable domain (remainder filled in from reference TRBV5-1 and TRBJ2-3): KAGVTQTPRYLIKTRGQQVTLSCSPISGHRSVSWYQQTPGQGLQFLFEYFSETQRNKGNFPGRFSGRQFSNSRSEMNVSTLELGDSALYLCASSLDGVADTQYFGPGTRLTVL.

The chain is built from TRBV20-1 and TRBJ2-3, with 7 bases lining up with TRBD1. The V segment lost 5 bases and the J segment 3 bases; nucleotides outside the gene matches: 11. Per germline, CDR1 DFQATT and CDR2 SNEGSKA (reference sequence). This CDR3 comprises 15 residues. The CDR3 loop is CSARLSGQSTDTQYF. In DNA form, the CDR3 reads TGCAGTGCTCGCCTCTCGGGACAGAGTACAGATACGCAGTATTTT.

CDR3 region: CASSLATLGGQFF. The CDR3 DNA is TGTGCCAGCAGCTTAGCCACACTTGGGGGGCAGTTCTTC. The chain has TRBV7-2 and TRBJ2-1; D could derive from TRBD1 or TRBD2 (5 bases each). The V end lost 0 bases, the J end lost 12 bases, and 12 bases lay between the germline ends. The CDR3 is made up of 13 amino acids. Germline assignment: CDR1 SGHTA and CDR2 FQGNSA.

The chain has TRBV7-6 and TRBJ2-1; tentative D call: TRBD2 (5 bases). In germline, CDR1 is SGHVS, CDR2 FNYEAQ. The CDR3 extends over 15 amino acids. The V and J ends lost 1 base and 6 bases respectively, with 13 bases between them. The CDR3 DNA reads as TGTGCCAGCAGCTTAGGAGGGCTAGAGGTCAATGAGCAGTTCTTC. The encoded protein is CASSLGGLEVNEQFF.

In its sample, this clonotype was seen a few times. CDR3 nucleotides: TGTGCCAGCAGCAAACCCCAGTCGCTTCAGCCCCAGCATTTT. This encodes CASSKPQSLQPQHF. The chain combines TRBV21-1 with TRBJ1-5; the listed D gene, TRBD1, was not tested against the DNA. TRBV21-1 is a documented pseudogene. The CDR3 totals 14 residues.

This clonotype was seen only a few times. The chain has TRBV9 and TRBJ2-5; TRBD2 might be the D (6 bases). The last part of the DNA fits TRBJ2-7 better; the J call may be wrong. In germline, CDR1 is SGDLS, CDR2 YYNGEE. The CDR3 totals 14 residues. CDR3: CASSFLANSYEQYF. The CDR3 DNA sequence: TGTGCCAGCAGCTTCCTAGCGAACTCCTACGAGCAGTACTTC.

There are a few counts of this clonotype. V and J are TRBV20-1 and TRBJ2-7; 8 bases agree with TRBD1. Per germline, CDR1 DFQATT and CDR2 SNEGSKA (reference sequence). The J segment lost 6 bases and the V segment lost 6 bases, leaving 10 bases of the junction unmatched. This CDR3 is built from 13 residues. CDR3 coding DNA: TGCAGTGCCCCGGGACAGGCCACGTTCGAGCAGTACTTC. This translates into CSAPGQATFEQYF.

This clonotype has more than one count but fewer than ten. The chain uses TRBV24-1 and TRBJ2-1; D is unresolved. The J call may be incorrect, as the DNA end agrees better with TRBJ2-7. CDR1 and CDR2 from the germline V gene are KGHDR and SFDVKD. This CDR3 comprises 17 residues. The CDR3 nucleotides are TGTGCCACCAGTGATCGCTTGGCCGGGCGCGCCTACAATGAGCAGTACTTC. Protein: CATSDRLAGRAYNEQYF.

The gene calls are TRBV2 and TRBJ1-6; D is uncertain. The germline V gene encodes CDR1 SNHLY and CDR2 FYNNEI. Trimming removed 6 bases from V and 0 bases from J, with 9 bases in between. The CDR3 has 15 residues. DNA of the CDR3: TGTGCCAGCAGAGGTGCATCCTCCTATAATTCACCCCTCCACTTT. It translates to CASRGASSYNSPLHF.

This clonotype was seen more than once but under ten times. The J gene is TRBJ2-7, the V gene TRBV6-6, with 9 bases aligning to TRBD1. The CDR3 contains 15 residues. The germline V gene encodes CDR1 MNHNY and CDR2 SVGAGI (reference sequence). With V trimmed by 6 bases and J by 4 bases, 10 bases remained unmatched. This CDR3 reads CASRNEQGALYEQYF. DNA for the CDR3: TGTGCCAGCAGAAATGAACAGGGGGCGCTTTACGAGCAGTACTTC.

This clonotype was detected a few times. The chain links TRBV4-3 to TRBJ1-2; 8 bases align to TRBD1. With V trimmed by 6 bases and J by 0 bases, 3 bases remained unmatched. There are 14 residues in the CDR3. CDR1 LGHNA and CDR2 YSLEER come from the germline V gene. CDR3 loop: CASRATGANYGYTF. The CDR3 DNA reads TGCGCCAGCAGAGCGACAGGGGCTAACTATGGCTACACCTTC.

This clonotype was seen more than once but under ten times. This rearrangement joins TRBV10-3 to TRBJ2-3, with 10 bases aligning to TRBD1. V lost 0 bases to trimming and J lost 3 bases; unmatched junction nucleotides: 3. Germline values: CDR1 ENHRY, CDR2 SYGVKD. The CDR3 totals 16 residues. CDR3 in amino acids: CAISESADRGTDTQYF. The CDR3 coding sequence is TGTGCCATCAGTGAGTCTGCGGACAGGGGGACAGATACGCAGTATTTT.

The chain links TRBV18 to TRBJ1-1; tentatively, D is TRBD1 (5 bases). This CDR3 region has 15 residues. Germline V CDR1 and CDR2: KGHSH, LQKENI. The germline V and J ends were trimmed by 10 bases and 1 base, with 19 bases remaining between them. DNA of the CDR3: TGTGCCACACACCGGGGCCAAACTGGGAACACTGAAGCTTTCTTT. Translated: CATHRGQTGNTEAFF.

The V call is TRBV7-2, the J call TRBJ2-7; the match to TRBD2 covers 7 bases. V was pared by 8 bases and J by 3 bases, with 10 bases of the junction left unmatched. The CDR3 is 14 residues long. Germline V lookup: CDR1 SGHTA, CDR2 FQGNSA. CDR3 DNA sequence: TGTGCCAGCGCATGGGGGGGGGACCGCTACGAGCAGTACTTC. Protein: CASAWGGDRYEQYF.

This clonotype was picked up a small number of times. V and J are TRBV12-3 or TRBV12-4 and TRBJ2-3; tentatively, D is TRBD1 (6 bases). V lost 7 bases and J 2 bases, leaving 13 bases between the germline ends. This CDR3 spans 14 amino acids. The CDR3 nucleotides read TGTGCCAGCACCGGACAGCTACACACAGATACGCAGTATTTT. It is translated as CASTGQLHTDTQYF.

Of note for this clonotype: This may be a read error, as it is one base from a much larger clone. This chain joins TRBV20-1 and TRBJ2-5; D may be TRBD1 (5 bases). Germline V gene lookup returns CDR1 DFQATT and CDR2 SNEGSKA (reference sequence). V lost 6 bases, J lost 3 bases, and 14 bases lay in between. CDR3 length: 13 residues. The CDR3 sequence is CSASRAEEETQYF. The CDR3 DNA reads as TGCAGTGCCTCCAGGGCAGAGGAAGAGACCCAGTACTTC.

This clonotype came up many times. The chain has TRBV29-1 and TRBJ2-5; D gene ambiguous. The germline CDR1 and CDR2 sequences are SQVTM and ANQGSEA. V was shortened by 1 base and J by 7 bases, with 4 bases between the two germline ends. CDR3 length: 10 amino acids. CDR3: CSVEVATQYF. Written as DNA, the CDR3 is TGCAGCGTTGAAGTTGCGACCCAGTACTTC.